These 18 T cell receptor beta chains were all obtained from the same sample, sequenced in a study of T cell changes during pregnancy in multiple sclerosis. Measured with immunoSEQ multiplex PCR; TCRdb has only the in-frame clones, and not every one. Here the sample spans about 79,000 clones, about 93% being singletons. Source: CD4+ T cells from peripheral blood mononuclear cells, taken in the second trimester of pregnancy. These receptors came from a female donor with multiple sclerosis, enrolled in a pregnancy study.

This clone was counted only a few times. The chain joins TRBV28 to TRBJ1-5; D possibly corresponds to TRBD1 (5 bases). Trimming took 8 bases from V and 7 from J, leaving 12 bases between them. This CDR3 comprises 12 residues. Looked up from germline, CDR1 is MDHEN and CDR2 is SYDVKM. CDR3 region: CASLTGGQPQHF. The CDR3, as DNA: TGTGCCAGCCTCACGGGGGGACAGCCCCAGCATTTT.

This chain links TRBV6-1 with TRBJ1-5, with 9 positions matching TRBD1. This CDR3 contains 13 residues. The junction had 2 bases not matched to a gene; V was cut back by 9 bases and J by 2 bases. Germline V gives CDR1 MNHNS, CDR2 SASEGT. Here the CDR3 reads CASTGGGNQPQHF. CDR3 nucleotide sequence: TGTGCCAGTACAGGGGGCGGCAATCAGCCCCAGCATTTT.

This clone was observed a handful of times. This chain links TRBV5-4 with TRBJ1-5; D gene uncertain. Trimming left V 4 bases short and J 1 base short, with 12 bases between. The CDR3 consists of 15 residues. Germline V gene lookup returns CDR1 SGHNT and CDR2 YYREEE (reference sequence). The CDR3, as DNA: TGTGCCAGCAGCATGGGGAGAGGGAGCAATCAGCCCCAGCATTTT. Translation: CASSMGRGSNQPQHF.

This rearrangement joins TRBV11-3 to TRBJ1-6; 10 bases are shared with TRBD1. From germline, CDR1 is SGHNT and CDR2 YENEEA. The CDR3 runs to 17 residues. V lost 0 bases to trimming and J lost 8 bases; unmatched junction nucleotides: 7. The CDR3: CASSLDQPGQGYSPLHF. Here the CDR3 DNA reads TGTGCCAGCAGCTTAGATCAACCGGGACAGGGGTATTCACCCCTCCACTTT.

The rearrangement links TRBV18 to TRBJ1-2, with TRBD1 matching 7 bases. This CDR3 is 15 amino acids long. The trim removed 4 bases at V and 4 bases at J, leaving 9 bases unmatched. Germline loops: CDR1 KGHSH, CDR2 LQKENI. CDR3 in amino acids: CASSRDRDVGYGYTF. CDR3 sequence (DNA): TGTGCCAGCTCACGAGACAGGGATGTAGGCTATGGCTACACCTTC.

In its sample, this clone was seen once. The rearrangement uses TRBV29-1 and TRBJ2-5; D gene unclear. The CDR3 runs 13 residues. Germline assignment: CDR1 SQVTM and CDR2 ANQGSEA. V shed 1 base and J shed 2 bases, with 8 bases lying between them. The CDR3 reads CSVEVTVQETQYF. CDR3 sequence (DNA): TGCAGCGTTGAAGTAACGGTACAAGAGACCCAGTACTTC.

This sequence joins TRBV4-1 and TRBJ2-3; D is possibly TRBD2 (5 bases). Germline values: CDR1 MGHRA, CDR2 YSYEKL. CDR3 length: 16 amino acids. With 4 bases removed from V and 3 bases from J, the gap between germline ends came to 17 bases. The CDR3 is CASSPQSGSRTDTQYF. CDR3 sequence (DNA): TGCGCCAGCAGCCCTCAGTCGGGAAGTCGGACAGATACGCAGTATTTT.

The chain is built from TRBV6-5 and TRBJ1-2, with D perhaps matching TRBD1 (6 bases). Trimming removed 0 bases at V and 8 bases at J, with 13 bases between. The CDR3 has 14 amino acids. The germline V gene has CDR1 MNHEY and CDR2 SVGAGI. The CDR3 DNA reads as TGTGCCAGCAGTTACTCCGACAGGTTGGGCGGCTACACCTTC. This sequence encodes CASSYSDRLGGYTF.

CDR3 region: CASGGQLGNQPQHF. DNA of the CDR3: TGTGCCAGCGGAGGACAGCTTGGCAATCAGCCCCAGCATTTT. The rearrangement uses TRBV6-1 and TRBJ1-5, with D tentatively TRBD1 (6 bases). From germline, CDR1 is MNHNS and CDR2 SASEGT. This CDR3 spans 14 amino acids. Trimming removed 8 bases from V and 2 bases from J, with 13 bases in between.

The chain has TRBV5-4 and TRBJ1-1; a possible D gene is TRBD1 (5 bases). Trimming removed 4 bases at V and 1 base at J, with 14 bases between. The CDR3 is 15 residues long. CDR1 and CDR2 (germline): SGHNT, YYREEE (reference sequence). The CDR3 sequence is CASSHNRGGNTEAFF. Here the CDR3 DNA reads TGTGCCAGCAGCCATAATCGGGGGGGGAACACTGAAGCTTTCTTT.

This chain uses TRBV2 with TRBJ2-6; 9 bases are a match to TRBD1. This CDR3 spans 15 amino acids. The V gene's germline CDR1 is SNHLY and CDR2 FYNNEI. The ends lost 7 bases at V and 3 bases at J; junction bases unmatched: 4. The DNA for the CDR3 is TGTGCCAGCAAGACAGGGGGGAATGGGGCCAACGTCCTGACTTTC. It encodes CASKTGGNGANVLTF.

V gene TRBV7-2 combines with J gene TRBJ2-5; 10 bases are a match to TRBD2. Germline V gene lookup returns CDR1 SGHTA and CDR2 FQGNSA. There are 14 residues in the CDR3. J lost 4 bases, V lost 5 bases, and 4 bases had no gene match. The CDR3 region is CASSTIAGGETQYF. DNA of the CDR3: TGTGCCAGCAGCACCATAGCGGGAGGAGAGACCCAGTACTTC. The full variable domain, with the rest looked up from reference TRBV7-2 and TRBJ2-5, is GAGVSQSPSNKVTEKGKDVELRCDPISGHTALYWYRQSLGQGLEFLIYFQGNSAPDKSGLPSDRFSAERTGGSVSTLTIQRTQQEDSAVYLCASSTIAGGETQYFGPGTRLLVL.

V usage is TRBV5-7 and J usage is TRBJ1-4, with 10 bases that match TRBD1. TRBV5-7 is noted as an ORF with a role that remains uncertain. CDR3 length equals 15 residues. V shed 6 bases and J 6 bases; nucleotides not matched to a gene: 8. The CDR3 DNA sequence: TGTGCCAGCAAGGGACAGGGGACTACGGATGAAAAACTGTTTTTT. As protein: CASKGQGTTDEKLFF.

The CDR3 reads CASSRTTSSSYEQYF. The CDR3 bases are TGTGCCAGCAGTCGGACAACCAGCAGCTCCTACGAGCAGTACTTC. This chain joins TRBV27 and TRBJ2-7, with D possibly being TRBD1 (5 bases). Germline CDR1 reads MNHEY; CDR2 reads SMNVEV (reference sequence). Trimming cost V 5 bases and J 0 bases, with 14 bases left between them. The CDR3 consists of 15 residues.

The V gene is TRBV29-1, the J gene TRBJ1-1, with a tentative D call TRBD1 (5 bases). The V gene's germline CDR1 is SQVTM and CDR2 ANQGSEA. The CDR3 contains 13 residues. Trimming pared 2 bases from V and 0 bases from J, leaving 7 bases between. The CDR3 spells CSVEPGMNTEAFF. CDR3 in DNA: TGCAGCGTTGAACCAGGGATGAACACTGAAGCTTTCTTT.

CDR3 bases: TGTGCCATCGAGGACAGTTCACGGGATCAGCCCCAGCATTTT. This sequence encodes CAIEDSSRDQPQHF. This rearrangement joins TRBV28 to TRBJ1-5, with D perhaps TRBD1 (6 bases). Germline CDR1 MDHEN, CDR2 SYDVKM. The CDR3 spans 14 residues. The ends were cut back, 10 bases at V and 5 bases at J, with 18 bases in the middle.

The chain recombines TRBV28 with TRBJ1-2, with D maybe TRBD1 (5 bases). The germline gives CDR1 MDHEN, CDR2 SYDVKM. The ends were cut back, 2 bases at V and 5 bases at J, with 6 bases in the middle. The length of the CDR3 is 12 residues. Here the CDR3 reads CASSLQGYGYTF. Here the CDR3 DNA reads TGTGCCAGCAGTTTACAGGGATATGGCTACACCTTC.

The rearrangement uses TRBV29-1 and TRBJ2-7, with TRBD2 identical over 7 bases. Germline V gene sequence: CDR1 SQVTM, CDR2 ANQGSEA. The CDR3 consists of 14 residues. Trimming at V came to 4 bases and at J to 0 bases, leaving 6 bases not matched to a gene. For the CDR3, the DNA is TGCAGCGTTGTTATTGGCGGGAGCTCCTACGAGCAGTACTTC. Translation gives CSVVIGGSSYEQYF.